A single T cell receptor beta chain is shown here with its context. Patients were ruled out by autoimmune disease history or systemic immunosuppression. Researchers took blood at baseline, on cycle 4 day 1, and on cycle 7 day 1. The sample belongs to a study of OX40 agonist ivuxolimab in advanced cancers. Study at large: A male proportion of over 70% was recorded, with mean age around 60 years and range roughly 23 to 79. There were three patients with partial responses, one having hepatocellular carcinoma and two cutaneous melanoma.

The protocol was immunoSEQ multiplex PCR, while the TCRdb copy is restricted to in-frame clones and leaves out a portion. Here the sample spans 70,000 to 75,000 clones, approximately 86% being singletons. Germline V gene data show CDR1 as MDHEN and CDR2 as SYDVKM. The CDR3 sequence is 14 residues long. V was clipped by 2 bases and J by 1 base, with 7 bases between them. The V and J genes are TRBV28 and TRBJ2-3; the D call may be TRBD1 or TRBD2 (5 bases each). Material: CD4+ or CD8+ T cells sorted from blood, obtained in a trial of the OX40 agonist ivuxolimab. The TCR was taken from an adult with an advanced solid tumor such as melanoma, head and neck, liver or kidney cancer. The CDR3 nucleotides read TGTGCCAGCAGTTTAGGGGGACGCACAGATACGCAGTATTTT. Its translation: CASSLGGRTDTQYF.